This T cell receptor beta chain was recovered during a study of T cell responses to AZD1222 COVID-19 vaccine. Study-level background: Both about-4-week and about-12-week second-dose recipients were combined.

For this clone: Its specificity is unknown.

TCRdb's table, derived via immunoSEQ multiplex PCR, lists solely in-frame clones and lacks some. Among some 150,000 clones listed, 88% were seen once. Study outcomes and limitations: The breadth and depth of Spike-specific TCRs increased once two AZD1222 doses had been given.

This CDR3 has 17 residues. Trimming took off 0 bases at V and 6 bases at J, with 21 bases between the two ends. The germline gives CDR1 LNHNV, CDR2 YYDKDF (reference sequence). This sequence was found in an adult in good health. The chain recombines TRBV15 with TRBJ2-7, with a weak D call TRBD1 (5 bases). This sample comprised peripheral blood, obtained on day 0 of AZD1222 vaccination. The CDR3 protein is CATSRDTLGQGLVEQYF. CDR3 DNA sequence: TGTGCCACCAGCAGAGATACCTTGGGGCAGGGCCTGGTCGAGCAGTACTTC.